This T cell receptor beta chain was obtained from a study of cytomegalovirus exposure and HLA in healthy donors. Study at large: Around 80 million unique TCRs from HLA-typed donors were held in an early data release.

Points on this clone: Antigen: not known.

From germline, CDR1 is SGHDT and CDR2 YYEEEE. This CDR3 contains 15 residues. The ends lost 1 base at V and 8 bases at J; junction bases unmatched: 7. Overall study findings and caveats: The study labeled 170 or so TCR beta chains cytomegalovirus-associated. As a later analysis revealed, most CMV-associated TCR beta chains appeared HLA-restricted.

The primer mix had 60 Vbeta and 13 Jbeta primers. As originally analysed: There were around 77 million unique TCR beta chains by a later count, and 10 million to 12 million of them were shared. The method was immunoSEQ multiplex PCR; TCRdb's version includes in-frame clones alone and lacks a portion of them. D and trimming were read from the DNA, whereas the V and J calls and clone size are those reported in that table. The sample yields 150,000 to 200,000 clones, approximately 80% seen once. The sequencing sample was made of PBMCs. The TCR originated in a woman between 35 and 50 years old in good health and CMV-seropositive. The chain is built from TRBV5-6 and TRBJ2-1; 9 positions agree with TRBD2. The DNA of the CDR3 is TGTGCCAGCAGCTTGTTGGCGGGAGGGGGCGATGAGCAGTTCTTC. The encoded protein is CASSLLAGGGDEQFF.